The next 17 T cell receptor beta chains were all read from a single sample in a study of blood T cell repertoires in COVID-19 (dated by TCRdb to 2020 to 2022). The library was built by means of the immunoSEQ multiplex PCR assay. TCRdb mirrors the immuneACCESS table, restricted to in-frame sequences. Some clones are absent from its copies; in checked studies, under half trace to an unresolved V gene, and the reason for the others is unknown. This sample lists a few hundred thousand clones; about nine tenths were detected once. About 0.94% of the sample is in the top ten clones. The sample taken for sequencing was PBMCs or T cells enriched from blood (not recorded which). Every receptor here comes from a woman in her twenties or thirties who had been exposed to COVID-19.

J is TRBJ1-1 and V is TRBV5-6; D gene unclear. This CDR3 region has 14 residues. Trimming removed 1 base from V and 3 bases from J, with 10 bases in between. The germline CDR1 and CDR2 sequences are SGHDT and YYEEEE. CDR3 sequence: CASSLLLLDTEAFF. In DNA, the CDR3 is TGTGCCAGCAGCTTGTTACTCCTCGACACTGAAGCTTTCTTT.

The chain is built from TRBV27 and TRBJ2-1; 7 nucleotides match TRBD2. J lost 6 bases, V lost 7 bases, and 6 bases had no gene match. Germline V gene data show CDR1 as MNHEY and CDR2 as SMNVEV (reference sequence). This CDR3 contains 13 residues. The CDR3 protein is CASKRGSVNEQFF. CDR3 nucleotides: TGTGCCAGCAAGCGCGGGAGCGTCAATGAGCAGTTCTTC.

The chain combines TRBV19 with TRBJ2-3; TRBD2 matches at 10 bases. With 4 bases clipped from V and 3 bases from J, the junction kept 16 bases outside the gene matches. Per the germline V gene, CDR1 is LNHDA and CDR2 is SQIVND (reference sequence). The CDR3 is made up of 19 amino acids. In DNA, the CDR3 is TGTGCCAGTAGTAATTTTGGTCTAGCGGGAGTCGGTGGGACAGATACGCAGTATTTT. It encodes CASSNFGLAGVGGTDTQYF. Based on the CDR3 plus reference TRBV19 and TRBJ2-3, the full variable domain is DGGITQSPKYLFRKEGQNVTLSCEQNLNHDAMYWYRQDPGQGLRLIYYSQIVNDFQKGDIAEGYSVSREKKESFPLTVTSAQKNPTAFYLCASSNFGLAGVGGTDTQYFGPGTRLTVL.

CDR3 coding DNA: TGTGCCAGCAGCCCAGGAGGGACTAGCCGTCCGAGCTCCTACAATGAGCAGTTCTTC. Translated: CASSPGGTSRPSSYNEQFF. V usage is TRBV7-8 and J usage is TRBJ2-1; 9 positions agree with TRBD2. The CDR3 covers 19 residues. Germline lookup yields CDR1 SGHVS and CDR2 FQNEAQ. J gave up 0 bases and V 5 bases, and 14 bases lay outside the gene matches.

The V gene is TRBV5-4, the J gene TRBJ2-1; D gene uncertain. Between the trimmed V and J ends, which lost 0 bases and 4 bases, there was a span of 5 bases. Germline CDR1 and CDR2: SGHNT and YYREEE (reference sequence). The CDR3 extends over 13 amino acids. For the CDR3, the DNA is TGTGCCAGCAGCTTGGACGGTTACAATGAGCAGTTCTTC. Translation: CASSLDGYNEQFF.

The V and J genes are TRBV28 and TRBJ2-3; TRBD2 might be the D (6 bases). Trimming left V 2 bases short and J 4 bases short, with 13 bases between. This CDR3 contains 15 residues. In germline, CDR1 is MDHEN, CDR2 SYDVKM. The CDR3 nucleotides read TGTGCCAGCAGTTTAGTTCGGGGGTGGGCAGATACGCAGTATTTT. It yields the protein CASSLVRGWADTQYF.

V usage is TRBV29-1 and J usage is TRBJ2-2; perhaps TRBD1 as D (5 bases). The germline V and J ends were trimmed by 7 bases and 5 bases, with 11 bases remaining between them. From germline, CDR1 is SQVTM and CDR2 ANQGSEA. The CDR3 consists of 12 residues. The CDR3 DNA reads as TGCAGCGCCGGACACCCAACCGGGGAGCTGTTTTTT. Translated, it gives CSAGHPTGELFF.

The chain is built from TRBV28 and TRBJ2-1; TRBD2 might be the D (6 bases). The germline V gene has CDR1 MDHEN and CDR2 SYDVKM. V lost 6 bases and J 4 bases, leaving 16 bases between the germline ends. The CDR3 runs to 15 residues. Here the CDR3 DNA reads TGTGCCAGCAGGGGGCAGGCTAGCGTTTACAATGAGCAGTTCTTC. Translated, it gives CASRGQASVYNEQFF.

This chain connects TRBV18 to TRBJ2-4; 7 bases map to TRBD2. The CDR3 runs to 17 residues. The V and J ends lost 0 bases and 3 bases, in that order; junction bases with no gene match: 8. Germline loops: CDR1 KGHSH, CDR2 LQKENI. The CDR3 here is CASSPPSSSGGKNIQYF. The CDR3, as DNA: TGTGCCAGCTCACCACCGTCTAGTTCGGGGGGCAAAAACATTCAGTACTTC.

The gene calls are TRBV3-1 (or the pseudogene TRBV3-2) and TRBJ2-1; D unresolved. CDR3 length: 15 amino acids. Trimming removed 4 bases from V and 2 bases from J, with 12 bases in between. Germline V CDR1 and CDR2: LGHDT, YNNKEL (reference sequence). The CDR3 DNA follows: TGTGCCAGCAGCCTCGACCAGCGAACCTACAATGAGCAGTTCTTC. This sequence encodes CASSLDQRTYNEQFF.

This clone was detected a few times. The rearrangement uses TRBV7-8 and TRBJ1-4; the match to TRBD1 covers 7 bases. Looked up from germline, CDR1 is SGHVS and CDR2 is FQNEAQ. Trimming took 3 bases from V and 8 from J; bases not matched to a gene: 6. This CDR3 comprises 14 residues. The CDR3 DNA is TGTGCCAGCAGCTTCCCGACAGGGAAAGAAAAACTGTTTTTT. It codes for CASSFPTGKEKLFF.

CDR3 DNA: TGCAGCGCCGTCGGACAGGGAAGAGACGAGCAGTACTTC. Translating it yields CSAVGQGRDEQYF. V gene TRBV29-1 combines with J gene TRBJ2-7; 8 bases map to TRBD1. Per germline, CDR1 SQVTM and CDR2 ANQGSEA. V gave up 7 bases and J gave up 5 bases; unmatched junction bases: 10. This CDR3 is built from 13 residues.

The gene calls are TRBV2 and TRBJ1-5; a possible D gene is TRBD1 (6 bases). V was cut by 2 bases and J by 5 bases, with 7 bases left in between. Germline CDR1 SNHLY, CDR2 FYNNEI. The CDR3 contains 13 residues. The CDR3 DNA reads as TGTGCCAGCAGTGAACACAGGGATCAGCCCCAGCATTTT. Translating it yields CASSEHRDQPQHF.

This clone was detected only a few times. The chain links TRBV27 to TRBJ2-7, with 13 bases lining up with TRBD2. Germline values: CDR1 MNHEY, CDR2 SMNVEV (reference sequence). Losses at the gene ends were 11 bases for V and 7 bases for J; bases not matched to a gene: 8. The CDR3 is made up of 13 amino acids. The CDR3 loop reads CASGLAGVGEQYF. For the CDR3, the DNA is TGTGCCTCCGGACTAGCGGGAGTGGGGGAGCAGTACTTC.

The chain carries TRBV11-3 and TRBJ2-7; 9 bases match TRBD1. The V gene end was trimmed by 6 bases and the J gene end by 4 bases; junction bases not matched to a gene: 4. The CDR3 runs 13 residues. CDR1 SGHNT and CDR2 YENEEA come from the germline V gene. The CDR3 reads CASSWDRAYEQYF. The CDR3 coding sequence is TGTGCCAGCAGTTGGGACAGGGCGTACGAGCAGTACTTC.

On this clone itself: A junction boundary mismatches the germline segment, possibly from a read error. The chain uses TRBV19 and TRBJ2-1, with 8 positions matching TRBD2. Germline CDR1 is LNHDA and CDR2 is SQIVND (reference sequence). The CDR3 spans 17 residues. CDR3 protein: CASSISTGGEMGNEQFF. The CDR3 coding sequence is TGTGCCAGCAGTATAAGTACCGGGGGGGAGATGGGCAATGAGCAGTTCTTC.

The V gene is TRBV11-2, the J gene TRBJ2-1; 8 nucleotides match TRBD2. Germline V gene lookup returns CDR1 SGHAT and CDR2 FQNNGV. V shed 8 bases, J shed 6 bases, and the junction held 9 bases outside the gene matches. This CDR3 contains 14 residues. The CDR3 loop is CASGPGLVANEQFF. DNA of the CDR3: TGTGCCAGCGGACCGGGACTAGTGGCCAATGAGCAGTTCTTC. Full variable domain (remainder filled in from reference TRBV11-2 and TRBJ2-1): EAGVAQSPRYKIIEKRQSVAFWCNPISGHATLYWYQQILGQGPKLLIQFQNNGVVDDSQLPKDRFSAERLKGVDSTLKIQPAKLEDSAVYLCASGPGLVANEQFFGPGTRLTVL.